The clone carrying this TCR beta chain showed up many times. Its matching antigen is unknown. Germline V lookup: CDR1 SEHNR, CDR2 FQNEAQ (reference sequence). The trim removed 4 bases at V and 0 bases at J, leaving 11 bases unmatched. The CDR3 consists of 17 residues. This sample was taken from a study of early T cells in non-severe SARS-CoV-2 infection. Study-wide context: Sequencing was performed on bulk RNA from unsorted whole blood, leaving chains unpaired.

Study-wide findings and caveats: Matching against VDJdb likely underestimated virus-specific expansions, favoring anti-spike CD8.

Unique molecular identifiers were added to individual cDNA molecules. One entry per CDR3 protein results from TCRdb running MiXCR on the 5' RACE reads. This sample has 100,000 to 140,000 distinct CDR3 sequences; over 8.5% occur once, and the top ten carry about 7.6%. V usage is TRBV7-9 and J usage is TRBJ2-7, with 8 bases aligning to TRBD2. This receptor was taken from an adult who was a healthcare worker with PCR-confirmed SARS-CoV-2 infection or an uninfected control (not recorded which). The sequenced sample was whole blood. This CDR3 is CASSSNPKRESSYEQYF. Written as DNA, the CDR3 is TGTGCCAGCAGCTCAAACCCTAAGCGGGAGAGCTCCTACGAGCAGTACTTC.